This T cell receptor beta chain emerged from a study of T cells in Graves' hyperthyroidism and ophthalmopathy. General study results and limits: Within blood appeared most thyroid clonotypes that had expanded above 0.001.

The germline CDR1 and CDR2 sequences are LNHDA and SQIVND (reference sequence). This CDR3 has 14 residues. The ends lost 4 bases at V and 6 bases at J; junction bases unmatched: 6. This clonotype has at least ten counts. Antigen: not known. RNA transcripts yielded amplified TCR beta CDR3 regions. HTBI primers were employed in a first-round RT-PCR of the TCR CDR3. In TCRdb, the multiplex PCR reads were re-called with MiXCR into one record per CDR3 protein. The sample includes some 360,000 distinct CDR3 sequences, 15% to 20% of them seen just once. The V gene is TRBV19, the J gene TRBJ2-4; 7 nucleotides line up with TRBD1. The sequenced material came from blood. The source is a woman aged 40-49 years with Graves' ophthalmopathy. This CDR3 is CASSRTNRGNIQYF. The CDR3 bases are TGTGCCAGTAGTAGAACAAACAGGGGAAACATTCAGTACTTC.